The 9 T cell receptor beta chains in this list originate from one sample, sequenced in a study of PD-L1 blockade in urothelial cancer. Specified time point: peripheral blood 6 weeks after treatment start. Profiled with immunoSEQ multiplex PCR; TCRdb holds only in-frame clones, not every one. This table holds around 100,000 clones, approximately 89% found once. The sample here was PBMCs, taken around atezolizumab (anti-PD-L1) treatment. These receptors all come from a man in his 60s with urothelial cancer.

This chain links TRBV28 with TRBJ1-2, with no clear D. The CDR3 is 15 amino acids. Trimming stripped 4 bases from V and 5 bases from J, with 17 bases between. CDR1 is MDHEN and CDR2 is SYDVKM in the germline V gene. The CDR3 loop is CASSSSGGRTYGYTF. The CDR3, as DNA: TGTGCCAGCAGTTCCTCGGGCGGGCGAACTTATGGCTACACCTTC.

J is TRBJ1-5 and V is TRBV7-2; TRBD1 agrees at 7 bases. Germline V gene data show CDR1 as SGHTA and CDR2 as FQGNSA. J lost 2 bases, V lost 4 bases, and 8 bases had no gene match. The CDR3 loop spans 16 amino acids. As DNA, the CDR3 is TGTGCCAGCAGCTCGGAGCCCGGGACAGGCAATCAGCCCCAGCATTTT. This translates into CASSSEPGTGNQPQHF.

The rearrangement joins TRBV28 to TRBJ2-7; 8 bases match TRBD1. The germline V gene has CDR1 MDHEN and CDR2 SYDVKM. The CDR3 covers 15 residues. The V gene end was trimmed by 8 bases and the J gene end by 0 bases; junction bases not matched to a gene: 9. This CDR3 is CASFVAGQASYEQYF. The CDR3 DNA follows: TGTGCCAGCTTCGTTGCGGGACAGGCCTCCTACGAGCAGTACTTC.

The genes are TRBV28 and TRBJ1-2; D might be TRBD1 (5 bases). V shed 5 bases and J shed 5 bases, with 9 bases lying between them. This CDR3 comprises 12 residues. Germline assignment: CDR1 MDHEN and CDR2 SYDVKM. The chain's CDR3 is CASSPGGYGYTF. The CDR3 DNA sequence: TGTGCCAGCAGTCCCGGGGGGTATGGCTACACCTTC.

The CDR3 region is CAWSETGANVLTF. CDR3 sequence (DNA): TGTGCCTGGAGTGAGACAGGGGCCAACGTCCTGACTTTC. This rearrangement joins TRBV30 to TRBJ2-6; no clear D. The germline gives CDR1 GTSNPN, CDR2 SVGIG (reference sequence). Trimming stripped 1 base from V and 4 bases from J, with 5 bases between. The CDR3 runs to 13 residues.

V gene TRBV28 combines with J gene TRBJ1-3; D remains ambiguous. Germline V lookup: CDR1 MDHEN, CDR2 SYDVKM. Trimming shortened V by 4 bases and J by 0 bases, and 10 bases separated the two germline ends. The CDR3 is made up of 15 amino acids. CDR3 coding DNA: TGTGCCAGCAGTTCATGGGCCCTCTCTGGAAACACCATATATTTT. Protein product: CASSSWALSGNTIYF.

The V and J genes are TRBV7-3 and TRBJ2-5; D is ambiguous. Trimming shortened V by 6 bases and J by 5 bases, and 16 bases separated the two germline ends. In germline, CDR1 is SGHTA, CDR2 FQGTGA. CDR3 length: 14 amino acids. The CDR3 nucleotides are TGTGCCAGCAGTCTTAACTCCGTCGAGGAGACCCAGTACTTC. Translation: CASSLNSVEETQYF.

This chain's CDR3 is CASSLRDRAYEQYF. CDR3 nucleotide sequence: TGTGCCAGCAGCTTGAGGGACAGGGCCTACGAGCAGTACTTC. This chain links TRBV7-4 with TRBJ2-7; 9 nucleotides line up with TRBD1. V gave up 3 bases and J gave up 2 bases; unmatched junction bases: 2. This CDR3 is built from 14 residues. Germline CDR1 reads SGHVT; CDR2 reads SQSDAQ.

V usage is TRBV5-3 and J usage is TRBJ2-7; 8 bases are shared with TRBD2. TRBV5-3 is noted as an ORF with a role that remains uncertain. After removal of 4 bases from V and 4 bases from J, the junction contained 10 bases not matched to a gene. The CDR3 extends over 15 amino acids. In DNA form, the CDR3 reads TGTGCCAGAAGCGGGAGGCGGCGGGGGGCTTACGAGCAGTACTTC. Translating it yields CARSGRRRGAYEQYF.